The present TCR beta chain was sequenced within a study of blood T cells in healthy people across ages. This clonotype was seen a few times. Its antigen is still unknown. Study-wide findings and caveats: Among long-lived donors, naive CD4+ cells were more numerous and diversity higher than in aged donors. Possibly confounding the expanded clonotype changes was the fact that donor CMV status was unknown.

Combining a sample-barcoded 5' primer with a J-beta primer mix, a second PCR ran for roughly 7 to 11 cycles. MiXCR, applied by TCRdb to the 5' RACE reads, yields one record per CDR3 protein. The repertoire holds about 650,000 distinct CDR3 sequences, with roughly 32% as singletons. The CDR3 is 13 residues long. Trimming removed 2 bases at V and 5 bases at J, with 12 bases between. Germline CDR1 is GTSNPN and CDR2 is SVGIG (reference sequence). V usage is TRBV30 and J usage is TRBJ1-1, with D uncertain. The sample comprised blood. This clonotype was obtained from a woman aged 80 or older in good health. CDR3 loop: CAWSPLGSTEAFF. The CDR3 region has the DNA TGTGCCTGGAGTCCTCTGGGGAGTACTGAAGCTTTCTTT.